This T cell receptor beta chain came from a study of response to subunit inactivated influenza vaccine. Study-level findings and limits: There was a suggestion from the authors that each seasonal influenza vaccination recruits few new T cells.

TCRdb re-called the RT-PCR reads through MiXCR, storing one row per CDR3 protein. The sample lists about 500,000 distinct CDR3 sequences; 15% to 20% were seen once. Only a few counts were recorded for this clonotype. Its antigen remains unidentified. The sequenced sample was CD4+ T cells sorted from PBMCs, obtained roughly 24 months after vaccination. This receptor was taken from a man aged 50 to 75 who received an inactivated influenza vaccine.

This CDR3 is CASSQVRGQYEQYF. The DNA of the CDR3 is TGCGCCAGCAGCCAAGTACGGGGTCAATACGAGCAGTACTTC. The rearrangement uses TRBV4-3 and TRBJ2-7; possibly TRBD2 for D (5 bases). With 1 base removed from V and 4 bases from J, the gap between germline ends came to 11 bases. Looked up from germline, CDR1 is LGHNA and CDR2 is YSLEER. The CDR3 runs to 14 residues.